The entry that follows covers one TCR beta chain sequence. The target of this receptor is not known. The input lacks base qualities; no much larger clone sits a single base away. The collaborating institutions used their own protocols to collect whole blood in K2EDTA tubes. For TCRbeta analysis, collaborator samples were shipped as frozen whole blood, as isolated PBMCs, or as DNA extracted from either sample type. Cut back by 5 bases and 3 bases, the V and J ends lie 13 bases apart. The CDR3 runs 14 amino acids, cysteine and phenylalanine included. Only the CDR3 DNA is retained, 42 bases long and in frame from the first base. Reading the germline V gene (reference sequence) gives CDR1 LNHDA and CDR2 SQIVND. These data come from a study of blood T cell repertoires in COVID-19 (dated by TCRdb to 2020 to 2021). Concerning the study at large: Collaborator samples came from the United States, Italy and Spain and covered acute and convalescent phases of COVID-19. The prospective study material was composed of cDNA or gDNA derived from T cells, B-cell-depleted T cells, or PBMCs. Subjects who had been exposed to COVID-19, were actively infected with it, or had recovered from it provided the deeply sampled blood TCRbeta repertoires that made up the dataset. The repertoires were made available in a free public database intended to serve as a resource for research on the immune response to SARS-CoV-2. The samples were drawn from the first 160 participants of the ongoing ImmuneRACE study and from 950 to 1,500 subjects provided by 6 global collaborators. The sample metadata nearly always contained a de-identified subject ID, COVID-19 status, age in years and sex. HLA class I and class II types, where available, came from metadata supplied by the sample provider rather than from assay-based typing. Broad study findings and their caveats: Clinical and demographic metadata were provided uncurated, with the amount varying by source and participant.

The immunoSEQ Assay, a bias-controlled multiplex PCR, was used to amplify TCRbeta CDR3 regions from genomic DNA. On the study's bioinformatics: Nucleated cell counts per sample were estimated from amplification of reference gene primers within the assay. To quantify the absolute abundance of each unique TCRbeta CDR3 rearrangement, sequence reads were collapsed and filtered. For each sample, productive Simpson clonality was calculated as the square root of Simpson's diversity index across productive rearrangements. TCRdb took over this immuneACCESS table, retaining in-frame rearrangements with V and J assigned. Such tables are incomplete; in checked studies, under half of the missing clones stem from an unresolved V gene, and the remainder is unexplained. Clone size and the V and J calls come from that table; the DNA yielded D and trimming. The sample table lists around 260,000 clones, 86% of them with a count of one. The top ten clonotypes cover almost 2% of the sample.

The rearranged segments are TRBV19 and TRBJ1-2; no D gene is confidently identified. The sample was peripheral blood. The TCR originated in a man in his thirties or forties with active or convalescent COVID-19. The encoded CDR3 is CASSPRVADYGYTF. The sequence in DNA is TGTGCCAGTAGTCCCCGGGTAGCGGACTATGGCTACACCTTC.